Listed here are 23 T cell receptor beta chains from one sample, sequenced in a study of identifying expanded T cells in peripheral blood. Profiling relied on immunoSEQ multiplex PCR, and the TCRdb table lists in-frame clones only, not all of them. The table lists 100,000 to 150,000 clones, over 65% of them singletons. Sequenced material: blood. The origin of the receptors is a person aged 18-69 years in good health.

The chain recombines TRBV27 with TRBJ1-2; D ambiguous. CDR1 MNHEY and CDR2 SMNVEV come from the germline V gene (reference sequence). The CDR3 contains 13 residues. Trimming cost V 6 bases and J 6 bases, with 14 bases left between them. The CDR3 region is CASSLSIANGYTF. CDR3 DNA sequence: TGTGCCAGCAGCCTATCTATCGCCAATGGCTACACCTTC.

This chain uses TRBV18 with TRBJ2-7, with TRBD1 matching 7 bases. There are 13 residues in the CDR3. Per the germline V gene, CDR1 is KGHSH and CDR2 is LQKENI. The trim removed 0 bases at V and 13 bases at J, leaving 9 bases unmatched. CDR3: CASSPPDRATTYF. CDR3 nucleotides: TGTGCCAGCTCACCACCCGACAGGGCTACGACTTACTTC.

CDR3 DNA sequence: TGTGCCAGCAGCTTAAATTTGGCAGTCAATCAGCCCCAGCATTTT. Translation: CASSLNLAVNQPQHF. The V call is TRBV7-8, the J call TRBJ1-5; no clear D. CDR1 is SGHVS and CDR2 is FQNEAQ in the germline V gene. The germline V and J ends were trimmed by 2 bases and 3 bases, with 11 bases remaining between them. The CDR3 totals 15 residues.

The CDR3 loop reads CASSLLGPWVDGYTF. The CDR3 coding sequence is TGTGCCAGCAGCCTCCTCGGGCCATGGGTCGATGGCTACACCTTC. The chain recombines TRBV7-9 with TRBJ1-2; D unresolved. The CDR3 runs to 15 residues. The germline V gene has CDR1 SEHNR and CDR2 FQNEAQ (reference sequence). V was pared by 5 bases and J by 6 bases, with 19 bases between. The complete variable domain, with remaining parts taken from reference TRBV7-9 and TRBJ1-2, reads DTGVSQNPRHKITKRGQNVTFRCDPISEHNRLYWYRQTLGQGPEFLTYFQNEAQLEKSRLLSDRFSAERPKGSFSTLEIQRTEQGDSAMYLCASSLLGPWVDGYTFGSGTRLTVV.

This CDR3 is CAIAGYQDTQYF. CDR3 nucleotide sequence: TGTGCCATAGCAGGGTATCAAGATACGCAGTATTTT. The chain recombines TRBV10-3 with TRBJ2-3; D possibly corresponds to TRBD1 (5 bases). Germline V lookup: CDR1 ENHRY, CDR2 SYGVKD. The CDR3 covers 12 residues. V lost 9 bases, J lost 5 bases, and 12 bases lay in between.

This clone was picked up a small number of times. The chain links TRBV7-8 to TRBJ1-2, with D perhaps matching TRBD1 (5 bases). CDR1 and CDR2 from the germline V gene are SGHVS and FQNEAQ. The CDR3 runs to 13 residues. V lost 5 bases and J 7 bases, leaving 14 bases between the germline ends. DNA for the CDR3: TGTGCCAGCAGCCCAGTATCGACAGCTGGCTACACCTTC. The encoded protein is CASSPVSTAGYTF.

The chain combines TRBV6-6 with TRBJ2-1; D unclear. Trimming shortened V by 8 bases and J by 9 bases, and 14 bases separated the two germline ends. The length of the CDR3 is 12 residues. CDR1 and CDR2 from the germline V gene are MNHNY and SVGAGI (reference sequence). DNA for the CDR3: TGTGCCAGCGAACCCAGCTCGGCTGAGCAGTTCTTC. Translated, it gives CASEPSSAEQFF.

CDR3 sequence: CASSYPVGRGAYNEQFF. The CDR3 DNA sequence: TGTGCCAGCAGCTACCCAGTAGGGCGGGGGGCGTACAATGAGCAGTTCTTC. This chain links TRBV5-6 with TRBJ2-1; 8 bases agree with TRBD2. The germline V gene encodes CDR1 SGHDT and CDR2 YYEEEE. There are 17 residues in the CDR3. With V trimmed by 3 bases and J by 4 bases, 12 bases remained unmatched.

The DNA of the CDR3 is TGTGCCAGCAGCCCGGACATAAGGAATTTCTGGGAGCAGTACTTC. Its translation: CASSPDIRNFWEQYF. The chain is built from TRBV5-5 and TRBJ2-7, with D perhaps matching TRBD1 (5 bases). The CDR3 loop spans 15 amino acids. Germline CDR1 and CDR2: SGHKS and YYEKEE (reference sequence). V gave up 4 bases and J gave up 7 bases, with 21 bases separating them.

There are a few counts of this clone. The V and J genes are TRBV7-9 and TRBJ1-5; TRBD1 matches 7 bases. With V trimmed by 6 bases and J by 3 bases, 8 bases remained unmatched. Germline CDR1 and CDR2: SEHNR and FQNEAQ (reference sequence). The CDR3 is 15 amino acids. CDR3 region: CASSEDREPNQPQHF. The CDR3 bases are TGTGCCAGCAGTGAAGACAGGGAACCCAATCAGCCCCAGCATTTT.

The chain carries TRBV10-3 and TRBJ1-4; TRBD1 agrees at 9 bases. Trimming at V came to 6 bases and at J to 5 bases, leaving 1 base not matched to a gene. Germline CDR1 is ENHRY and CDR2 is SYGVKD. CDR3 length: 13 residues. This chain's CDR3 is CAIRGQGNEKLFF. The CDR3 DNA follows: TGTGCCATCAGGGGACAGGGAAATGAAAAACTGTTTTTT.

This clone was counted a few times. This CDR3 reads CAWTPGNTEAFF. In nucleotides, the CDR3 is TGTGCCTGGACCCCAGGGAACACTGAAGCTTTCTTT. V usage is TRBV30 and J usage is TRBJ1-1; no reliable D call. The V and J ends lost 4 bases and 1 base respectively, with 7 bases between them. Germline V gene lookup returns CDR1 GTSNPN and CDR2 SVGIG (reference sequence). This CDR3 is built from 12 residues.

The V and J genes are TRBV30 and TRBJ1-5, with D unclear. V was pared by 0 bases and J by 1 base, with 10 bases between. CDR3 length: 15 residues. Germline V gene data show CDR1 as GTSNPN and CDR2 as SVGIG (reference sequence). This CDR3 reads CAWSVPGMSNQPQHF. The CDR3 DNA reads as TGTGCCTGGAGTGTTCCGGGGATGAGCAATCAGCCCCAGCATTTT.

The gene calls are TRBV19 and TRBJ2-3; the D is unclear. The V gene's germline CDR1 is LNHDA and CDR2 SQIVND (reference sequence). The V and J ends lost 5 bases and 4 bases respectively, with 13 bases between them. This CDR3 comprises 14 residues. The CDR3 protein is CASSAPQIPDTQYF. The CDR3 nucleotides are TGTGCCAGTAGTGCCCCCCAGATTCCAGATACGCAGTATTTT.

The V and J genes are TRBV2 and TRBJ1-2; D gene unclear. Deletions cut 2 bases from V and 2 bases from J, with 18 bases between. The CDR3 runs to 17 residues. Looked up from germline, CDR1 is SNHLY and CDR2 is FYNNEI. The CDR3 sequence: CASSEPQDGGLNYGYTF. The CDR3 nucleotides read TGTGCCAGCAGTGAACCCCAGGATGGCGGCCTAAACTATGGCTACACCTTC.

This rearrangement joins TRBV11-2 to TRBJ2-5, with 8 bases lining up with TRBD1. Germline V CDR1 and CDR2: SGHAT, FQNNGV. V was clipped by 6 bases and J by 4 bases; unmatched bases: 4. The CDR3 is made up of 13 amino acids. As DNA, the CDR3 is TGTGCCAGCAGGGCGACAGGGGTAGAGACCCAGTACTTC. The encoded protein is CASRATGVETQYF.

This chain uses TRBV5-5 with TRBJ2-7, with a tentative D call TRBD1 (6 bases). Trimming shortened V by 0 bases and J by 9 bases, and 25 bases separated the two germline ends. The CDR3 contains 17 residues. The germline gives CDR1 SGHKS, CDR2 YYEKEE (reference sequence). CDR3 protein: CASSLAFDRSSYERQYF. DNA for the CDR3: TGTGCCAGCAGCTTGGCATTCGACAGGTCATCGTACGAGCGGCAGTACTTC.

This clone was detected only a few times. The chain employs TRBV7-9 and TRBJ1-6; D is unresolved. CDR3 length: 17 amino acids. V lost 0 bases and J 7 bases, leaving 16 bases between the germline ends. Germline lookup yields CDR1 SEHNR and CDR2 FQNEAQ (reference sequence). CDR3 nucleotide sequence: TGTGCCAGCAGCTTAGCGCTAATCGGCAGCGACAATTCACCCCTCCACTTT. Translation: CASSLALIGSDNSPLHF.

CDR3 sequence (DNA): TGTGCCAGCAGCTTAGTTGAAAACATTCAGTACTTC. Protein sequence: CASSLVENIQYF. The rearrangement uses TRBV7-2 and TRBJ2-4, with D hard to call. The CDR3 covers 12 residues. The germline gives CDR1 SGHTA, CDR2 FQGNSA. Trimming removed 1 base at V and 5 bases at J, with 3 bases between.

The count of this clone is one. This sequence joins TRBV6-6 and TRBJ2-3, with 9 bases identical to TRBD2. The CDR3 sequence is 14 residues long. Germline assignment: CDR1 MNHNY and CDR2 SVGAGI (reference sequence). V lost 5 bases and J lost 13; bases outside the gene matches: 13. The CDR3 spells CASSPPASGVLEYF. The CDR3 coding sequence is TGTGCCAGCAGTCCCCCAGCTAGCGGGGTTCTTGAGTATTTT.

This chain's CDR3 is CASSIDRGPNAFF. CDR3 nucleotide sequence: TGTGCCAGTAGTATAGATCGGGGCCCTAATGCTTTCTTT. The chain is built from TRBV19 and TRBJ1-1, with a tentative D call TRBD1 (5 bases). The V gene lost 0 bases and the J gene lost 11 bases, with 13 bases spanning the gap. CDR1 LNHDA and CDR2 SQIVND come from the germline V gene (reference sequence). This CDR3 is 13 amino acids long.

The gene calls are TRBV5-4 and TRBJ1-2; tentative D call: TRBD1 (6 bases). Trimming left V 4 bases short and J 4 bases short, with 11 bases between. The length of the CDR3 is 13 residues. The germline CDR1 and CDR2 sequences are SGHNT and YYREEE (reference sequence). This chain's CDR3 is CASSRQEIYGYTF. The CDR3, as DNA: TGTGCCAGCAGCCGACAGGAGATCTATGGCTACACCTTC.

The chain is built from TRBV5-5 and TRBJ1-1, with TRBD1 identical over 7 bases. Germline loops: CDR1 SGHKS, CDR2 YYEKEE (reference sequence). The CDR3 totals 14 residues. J lost 4 bases, V lost 3 bases, and 6 bases had no gene match. The CDR3 loop is CASSSGQPGTEAFF. The CDR3 bases are TGTGCCAGCAGCTCGGGACAGCCGGGCACTGAAGCTTTCTTT. Full variable domain (missing parts from reference TRBV5-5 and TRBJ1-1): DAGVTQSPTHLIKTRGQQVTLRCSPISGHKSVSWYQQVLGQGPQFIFQYYEKEERGRGNFPDRFSARQFPNYSSELNVNALLLGDSALYLCASSSGQPGTEAFFGQGTRLTVV.